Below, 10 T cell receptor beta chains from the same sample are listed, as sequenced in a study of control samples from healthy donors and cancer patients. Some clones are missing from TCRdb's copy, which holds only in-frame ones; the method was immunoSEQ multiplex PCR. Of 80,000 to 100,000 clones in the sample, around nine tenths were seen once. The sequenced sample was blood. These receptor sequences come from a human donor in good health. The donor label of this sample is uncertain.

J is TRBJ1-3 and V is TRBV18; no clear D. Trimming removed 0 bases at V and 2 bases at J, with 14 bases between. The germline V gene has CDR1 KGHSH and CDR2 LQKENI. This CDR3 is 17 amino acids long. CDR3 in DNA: TGTGCCAGCTCACCACCCTCCGGGCCCAATACTGGAAACACCATATATTTT. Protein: CASSPPSGPNTGNTIYF.

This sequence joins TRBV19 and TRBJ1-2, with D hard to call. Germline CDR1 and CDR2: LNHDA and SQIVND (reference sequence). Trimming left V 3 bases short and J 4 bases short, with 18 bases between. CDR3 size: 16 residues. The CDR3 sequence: CASSIPAARNLYGYTF. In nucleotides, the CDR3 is TGTGCCAGTAGTATCCCCGCCGCTAGAAACCTCTATGGCTACACCTTC.

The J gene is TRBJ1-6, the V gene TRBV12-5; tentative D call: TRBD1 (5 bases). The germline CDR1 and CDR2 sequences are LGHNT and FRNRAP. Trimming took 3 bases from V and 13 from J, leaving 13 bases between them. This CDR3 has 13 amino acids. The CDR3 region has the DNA TGTGCTAGTGGTTTAGACAGTGCACGGCCCCTCCACTTT. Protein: CASGLDSARPLHF.

The CDR3 nucleotides are TGTGCCAGCAGTGATAAAGGGACAGGGGGAACAGATACGCAGTATTTT. This gives the protein CASSDKGTGGTDTQYF. V usage is TRBV25-1 and J usage is TRBJ2-3; TRBD1 matches at 11 bases. Germline lookup yields CDR1 MGHDK and CDR2 SYGVNS. The CDR3 extends over 16 amino acids. V shed 3 bases, J shed 3 bases, and the junction held 5 bases outside the gene matches.

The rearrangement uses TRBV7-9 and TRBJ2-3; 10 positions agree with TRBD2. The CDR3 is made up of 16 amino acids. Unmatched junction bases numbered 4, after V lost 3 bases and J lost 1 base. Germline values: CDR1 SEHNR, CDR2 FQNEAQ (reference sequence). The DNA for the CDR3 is TGTGCCAGCAGCTTTCCGCTAGCGGGGGGCACAGATACGCAGTATTTT. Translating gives CASSFPLAGGTDTQYF.

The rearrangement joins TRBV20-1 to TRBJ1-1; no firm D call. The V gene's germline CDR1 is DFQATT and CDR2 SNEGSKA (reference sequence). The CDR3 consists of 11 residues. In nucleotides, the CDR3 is TGCAGCACCCCCATGAACACTGAAGCTTTCTTT. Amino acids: CSTPMNTEAFF.

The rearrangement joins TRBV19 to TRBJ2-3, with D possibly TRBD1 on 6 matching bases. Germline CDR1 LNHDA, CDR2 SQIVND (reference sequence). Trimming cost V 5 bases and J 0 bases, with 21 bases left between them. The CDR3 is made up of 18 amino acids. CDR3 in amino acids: CASSPALTGWISTDTQYF. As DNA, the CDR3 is TGTGCCAGTAGTCCCGCCTTGACAGGCTGGATTAGCACAGATACGCAGTATTTT.

CDR3 loop: CASSLSTELGYTF. The DNA for the CDR3 is TGTGCCAGCAGCCTATCCACGGAACTTGGCTACACCTTC. The chain joins TRBV14 to TRBJ1-2; the D is unclear. The length of the CDR3 is 13 residues. Trimming left V 4 bases short and J 7 bases short, with 13 bases between. Germline assignment: CDR1 SGHDN and CDR2 FVKESK.

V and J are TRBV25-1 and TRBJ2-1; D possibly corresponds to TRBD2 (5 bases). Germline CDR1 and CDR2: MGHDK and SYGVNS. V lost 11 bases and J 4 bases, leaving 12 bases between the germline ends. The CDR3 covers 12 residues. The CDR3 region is CASMRDYNEQFF. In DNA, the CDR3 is TGTGCCTCCATGAGGGATTACAATGAGCAGTTCTTC.

CDR3 protein: CASSLSQFGNTIYF. The CDR3 nucleotides read TGTGCCAGCAGTTTGAGTCAATTCGGAAACACCATATATTTT. The chain has TRBV6-2 or TRBV6-3 and TRBJ1-3; no clear D gene. Trimming removed 4 bases from V and 4 bases from J, with 11 bases in between. The germline V gene has CDR1 MNHEY and CDR2 SVGEGT. The CDR3 is 14 residues long.